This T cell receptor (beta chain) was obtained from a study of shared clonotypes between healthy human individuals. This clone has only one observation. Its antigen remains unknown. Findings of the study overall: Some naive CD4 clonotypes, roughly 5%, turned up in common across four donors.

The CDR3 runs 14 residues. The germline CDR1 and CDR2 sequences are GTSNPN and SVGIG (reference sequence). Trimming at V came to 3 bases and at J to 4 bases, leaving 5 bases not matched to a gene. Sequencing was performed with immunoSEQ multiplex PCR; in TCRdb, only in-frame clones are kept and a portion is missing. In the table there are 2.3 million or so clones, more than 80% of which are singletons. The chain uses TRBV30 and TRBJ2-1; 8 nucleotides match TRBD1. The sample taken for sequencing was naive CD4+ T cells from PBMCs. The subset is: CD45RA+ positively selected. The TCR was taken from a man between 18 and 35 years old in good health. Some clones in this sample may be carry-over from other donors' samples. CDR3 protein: CAWRGDRLYNEQFF. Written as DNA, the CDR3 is TGTGCCTGGAGGGGGGACAGGCTATACAATGAGCAGTTCTTC.